A selection of T cell receptor beta chains follows, all from one sample in a study of blood T cell repertoires in COVID-19. Repertoires were generated with immunoSEQ multiplex PCR, while TCRdb's copy carries only in-frame clones and drops some. Of about 210,000 clones listed, less than 90% are singletons. The sample comprised peripheral blood. Receptor source: a man aged 35 to 55 with acute or convalescent COVID-19. Both conserved end residues are part of each CDR3. D genes are given only for firm matches. Clone size is shown for a subset of rows, as once, few, many or a class of expanded clone.

>TRBJ2-1|TRBV4-3|TRBD1|once
TGCGCCAGCAGCCAAGTGAGGGGGCCGGTCTACAATGAGCAGTTCTTC
CASSQVRGPVYNEQFF
>TRBJ2-5|TRBV18|NA|NA
TGTGCCAGCTCACCACTTCGCGAGGGAGAGACCCAGTACTTC
CASSPLREGETQYF
>TRBJ2-1|TRBV7-8|TRBD2|NA
TGTGCCAGCAGCTCTAGCGGGAGTCATTACAATGAGCAGTTCTTC
CASSSSGSHYNEQFF
>TRBJ2-7|TRBV11-2|TRBD2|NA
TGTGCCAGCAACTTGGGACTAGCCGACGAGCAGTACTTC
CASNLGLADEQYF
>TRBJ2-1|TRBV3-1/TRBV3-2|TRBD2|NA
TGTGCCAGCAGCCAAGAGTCGGGGGGGGGCCCCTACAATGAGCAGTTCTTC
CASSQESGGGPYNEQFF
>TRBJ2-3|TRBV7-2|TRBD2|NA
TGTGCCAGCAGCTCCGTCTTGAAGGGGCTAGCGGGCACAGATACGCAGTATTTT
CASSSVLKGLAGTDTQYF
>TRBJ2-7|TRBV3-1/TRBV3-2|NA|NA
TGTGCCAGCAGCCAAGGGGGGGTATCCTACGAGCAGTACTTC
CASSQGGVSYEQYF
>TRBJ2-1|TRBV9|TRBD2|NA
TGTGCCAGCAGCGTAGGTGGGGGGGGTGCGAATGAGCAGTTCTTC
CASSVGGGGANEQFF
>TRBJ2-1|TRBV7-8|TRBD2|NA
TGTGCCAGCAGCGCCCCGAGGCCCCTAGCGGGAGGTTACAATGAGCAGTTCTTC
CASSAPRPLAGGYNEQFF
>TRBJ1-1|TRBV10-1|NA|NA
TGCGCCAGCAGGACGGGGGAGAGGAACACTGAAGCTTTCTTT
CASRTGERNTEAFF
>TRBJ1-5|TRBV18|TRBD1|NA
TGTGCCAGCTCACCTCCGGGACAGACCTTGGGTAAGCCCCAGCATTTT
CASSPPGQTLGKPQHF
>TRBJ2-3|TRBV29-1|TRBD1|NA
TGCAGCGTCGAAGACAGGGTGCGCGACACAGATACGCAGTATTTT
CSVEDRVRDTDTQYF
>TRBJ2-2|TRBV2|NA|NA
TGTGCCAGCATGGGCAGCTCGAACACCGGGGAGCTGTTTTTT
CASMGSSNTGELFF
>TRBJ2-2|TRBV7-2|TRBD1|NA
TGTGCCAGCATCCGGGACAGAACCACCGGGGAGCTGTTTTTT
CASIRDRTTGELFF
>TRBJ2-7|TRBV5-1|NA|few
TGCGCCAGCAGCCCCTGGACTCCCGCCTACGAGCAGTACTTC
CASSPWTPAYEQYF
>TRBJ2-7|TRBV11-1|NA|NA
TGTGCCAGCAGCCCGGCGGGTCCCTACGAGCAGTACTTC
CASSPAGPYEQYF
>TRBJ1-4|TRBV5-1|NA|NA
TGCGCCAGCAGCTTGGGGTCAGCGGGGGGAGAAAAACTGTTTTTT
CASSLGSAGGEKLFF
>TRBJ2-7|TRBV30|NA|few
TGTGCCTGGGGCCATAGACTGTACGAGCAGTACTTC
CAWGHRLYEQYF
>TRBJ2-3|TRBV5-1|TRBD1|NA
TGCGCCAGCAGCAACCCGACAGGGATCACAGATACGCAGTATTTT
CASSNPTGITDTQYF
>TRBJ2-3|TRBV28|NA|NA
TGTGCCAGCGGGGGGAGGGATACGCAGTATTTT
CASGGRDTQYF